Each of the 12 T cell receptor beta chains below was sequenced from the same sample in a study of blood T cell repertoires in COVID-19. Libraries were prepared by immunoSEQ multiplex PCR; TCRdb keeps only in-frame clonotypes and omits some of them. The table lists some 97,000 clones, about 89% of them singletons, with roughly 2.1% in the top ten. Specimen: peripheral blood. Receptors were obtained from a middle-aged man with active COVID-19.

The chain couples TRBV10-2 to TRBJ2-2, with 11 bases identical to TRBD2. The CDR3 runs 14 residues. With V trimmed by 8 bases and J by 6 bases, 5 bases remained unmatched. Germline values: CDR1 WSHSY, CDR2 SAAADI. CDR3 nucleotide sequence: TGCGCCAGCCACGTAGCGGGGGGGTCCGGGGAGCTGTTTTTT. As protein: CASHVAGGSGELFF.

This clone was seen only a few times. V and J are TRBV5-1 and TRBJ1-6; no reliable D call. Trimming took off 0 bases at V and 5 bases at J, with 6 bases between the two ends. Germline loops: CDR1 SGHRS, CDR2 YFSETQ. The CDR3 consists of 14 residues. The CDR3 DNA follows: TGCGCCAGCAGCTTGGGACGGGATAATTCACCCCTCCACTTT. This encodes CASSLGRDNSPLHF.

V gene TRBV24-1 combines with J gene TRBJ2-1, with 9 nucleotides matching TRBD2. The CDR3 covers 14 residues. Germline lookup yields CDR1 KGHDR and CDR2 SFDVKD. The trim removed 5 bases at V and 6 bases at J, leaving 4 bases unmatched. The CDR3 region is CATSAGTSFNEQFF. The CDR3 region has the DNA TGTGCCACCAGTGCCGGGACTAGCTTCAATGAGCAGTTCTTC.

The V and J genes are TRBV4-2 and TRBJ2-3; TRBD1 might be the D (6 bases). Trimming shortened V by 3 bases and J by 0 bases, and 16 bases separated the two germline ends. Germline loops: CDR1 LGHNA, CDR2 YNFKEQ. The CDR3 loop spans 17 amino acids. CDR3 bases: TGTGCCAGCAGCCAGCAGGGGATTGGGGCTAGCACAGATACGCAGTATTTT. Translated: CASSQQGIGASTDTQYF.

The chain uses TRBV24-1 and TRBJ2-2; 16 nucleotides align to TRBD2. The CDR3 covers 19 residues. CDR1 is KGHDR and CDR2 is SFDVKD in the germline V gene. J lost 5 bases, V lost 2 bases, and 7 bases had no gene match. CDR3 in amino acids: CATSDSGTSGRAGTGELFF. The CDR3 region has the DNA TGTGCCACCAGTGATTCCGGGACTAGCGGGAGGGCCGGAACCGGGGAGCTGTTTTTT.

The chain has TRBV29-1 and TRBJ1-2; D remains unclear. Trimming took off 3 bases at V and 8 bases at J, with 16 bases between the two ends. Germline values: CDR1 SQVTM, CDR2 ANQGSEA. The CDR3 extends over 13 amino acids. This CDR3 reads CSVEVVPSNGYTF. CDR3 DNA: TGCAGCGTTGAGGTGGTACCATCTAACGGCTACACCTTC.

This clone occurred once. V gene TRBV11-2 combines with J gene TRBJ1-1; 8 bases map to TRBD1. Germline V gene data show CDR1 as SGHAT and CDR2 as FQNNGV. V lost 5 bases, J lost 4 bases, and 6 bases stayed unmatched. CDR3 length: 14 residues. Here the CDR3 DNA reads TGTGCCAGCAGCCCAGGGGGCTTGGGCACTGAAGCTTTCTTT. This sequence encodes CASSPGGLGTEAFF.

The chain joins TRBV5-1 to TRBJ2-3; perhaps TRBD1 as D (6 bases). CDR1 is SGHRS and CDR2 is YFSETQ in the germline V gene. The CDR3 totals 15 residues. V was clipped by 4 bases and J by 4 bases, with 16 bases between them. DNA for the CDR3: TGCGCCAGCAGCGGAATACAGGGTCGCCCAGATACGCAGTATTTT. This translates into CASSGIQGRPDTQYF.

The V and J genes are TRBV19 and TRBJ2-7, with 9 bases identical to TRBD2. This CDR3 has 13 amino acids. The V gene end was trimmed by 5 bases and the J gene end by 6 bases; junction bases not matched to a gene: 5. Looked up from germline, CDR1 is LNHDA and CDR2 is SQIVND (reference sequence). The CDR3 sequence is CASSGGLAREQYV. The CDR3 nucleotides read TGTGCCAGTAGTGGGGGACTAGCCCGCGAGCAGTACGTC.

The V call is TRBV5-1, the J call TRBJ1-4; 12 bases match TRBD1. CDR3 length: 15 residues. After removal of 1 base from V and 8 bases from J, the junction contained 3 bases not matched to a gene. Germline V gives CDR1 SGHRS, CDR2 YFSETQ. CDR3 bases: TGCGCCAGCAGCTTGTCCGGGACAGGGGGCGAAAAACTGTTTTTT. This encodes CASSLSGTGGEKLFF. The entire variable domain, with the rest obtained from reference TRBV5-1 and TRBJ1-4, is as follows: KAGVTQTPRYLIKTRGQQVTLSCSPISGHRSVSWYQQTPGQGLQFLFEYFSETQRNKGNFPGRFSGRQFSNSRSEMNVSTLELGDSALYLCASSLSGTGGEKLFFGSGTQLSVL.

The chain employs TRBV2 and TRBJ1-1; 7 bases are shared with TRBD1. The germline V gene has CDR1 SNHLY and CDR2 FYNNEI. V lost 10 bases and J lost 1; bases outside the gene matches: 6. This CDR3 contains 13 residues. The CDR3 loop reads CATQGGRNTEAFF. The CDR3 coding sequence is TGTGCCACCCAGGGGGGCCGGAACACTGAAGCTTTCTTT.

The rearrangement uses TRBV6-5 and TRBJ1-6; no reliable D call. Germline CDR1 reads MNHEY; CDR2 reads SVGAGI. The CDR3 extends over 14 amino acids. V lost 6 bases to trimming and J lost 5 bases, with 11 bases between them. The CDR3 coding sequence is TGTGCCAGCAGAATTCGAGGGAATAATTCACCCCTCCACTTT. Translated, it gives CASRIRGNNSPLHF.